What follows describes a single T cell receptor beta chain. Its cognate antigen has yet to be identified. The input lacks base qualities; no much larger clone sits a single base away. Library preparation employed the immunoSEQ multiplex PCR assay. For the multiplex PCR, a mixture combining 60 forward primers for TCR Vbeta segments and 13 reverse primers for TCR Jbeta segments was used. Amplification of the CDR3 region of rearranged TCR beta genes was performed with a multiplex PCR assay on genomic DNA. The Illumina HiSeq System was used to sequence the amplified TCR beta libraries as 87-base-pair reads. In the paper's pipeline: A later analysis counted about 80 million unique TCR beta chains across the 640 or so repertoires, and some 11 million of these chains were shared by at least two donors. Raw reads were error-corrected and collapsed into unique sequences with a nearest-neighbor algorithm that merged closely related sequences to remove PCR and sequencing errors. To assign V, D and J gene segments, CDR3 sequences were aligned to IMGT reference sequences. For a sequence to be retained, a match of at least six nucleotides to both a V gene segment and a J gene segment was required. A rearrangement was called productive if the CDR3 had no stop codons and remained in frame with V and J, and every other rearrangement was called non-productive. CDR3 was defined according to IMGT convention as the region running from the second conserved V-encoded cysteine to the conserved J-encoded phenylalanine. Sequences without an unambiguous match to a single V gene segment were excluded from the earlier analysis of 450 to 650 of the donors. In an earlier analysis of several hundred of the donors, V segments were called functional above 56.7% productive rearrangements and were called segregating when the between-donor standard deviation exceeded 5%. A statistical classification framework was built for diagnosing cytomegalovirus status from the catalog of TCR beta chain sequences. A later analysis assigned V and J genes by comparing TCR nucleotide sequences with IMGT/GENE-DB human TR gene sequences. Using the TCRdist pipeline, a later analysis assigned CDR3 sequences along with most-parsimonious VDJ recombination scenarios. In a later analysis, each TCR beta chain was defined by its CDR3 amino acid sequence together with its V-gene family, and reads without a unique V-gene family were excluded. To address suspected cross-contamination and a sequencing artifact, a later analysis removed 450 to 700 highly shared, low-generation-probability nucleotide sequences. In a later analysis, a clonal expansion index for each public chain was calculated from normalized within-repertoire ranks of inferred template counts. In a later analysis, generation probabilities were computed using a VDJ recombination model fitted to out-of-frame rearrangements, and the results were checked against IGoR. Hypergeometric tests were used in a later analysis to score TCR-TCR, TCR-HLA and TCR-CMV co-occurrence, with a repertoire-size bias correction applied to the TCR pairs. False discovery rates were estimated in a later analysis by permuting HLA or CMV assignments 20 times. In a later analysis, co-occurring TCRs were grouped using DBSCAN, with TCRdist sequence similarity added in when clustering inside HLA-allele-positive subsets. Repertoires with fewer than 30,000 or more than 120,000 public chains were left out of co-occurrence clustering, as were several repertoires with anomalous nucleotide sharing. The table was pulled from immuneACCESS by TCRdb, which kept in-frame rearrangements only. Such tables lose some clones; where checked, under half of the loss comes from unresolved V genes, and the rest has no known cause. V and J calls and clone size are as listed in that table; D and trimming were resolved from the DNA. A total of approximately 76,000 clones appear in this sample, around 79% of them only once. Jointly, the top ten make up more than 2% of the sample.

The source of the sample is a study of cytomegalovirus exposure and HLA in healthy donors (dated by TCRdb to the late 2010s). Looking at the study overall: According to an earlier analysis of 587 of the donors, roughly 180 million T cells yielded 120 million or so unique TCR beta sequences and more than 250 Gb of sequence data. The aim of the study was to test whether cataloging public T cell receptors could identify signatures of past pathogen exposure. The number of typed donors differed by locus: roughly 629-640 for A, B, C, DRB1 and DQB1; 500 to 550 for DQA1; approximately 600 for DPA1; and around 470 for DPB1. Genome-wide SNP genotypes for about three fifths of the roughly 700 donors were used in a later genetic analysis, which treated that subset as a discovery cohort. HLA typing covered class I and class II loci at four-digit resolution. The T cell repertoires of 666 subjects were profiled by immunosequencing and related to cytomegalovirus serostatus. An early release covering roughly 640 HLA-typed donors comprised about 300 gigabases of sequencing data and 65 million to 100 million unique TCR sequences. The genetic ancestry cluster associated with self-reported Caucasian donors included about 84% of the roughly 400 genotyped donors. Donor age, sex, ethnicity and CMV serostatus were compiled together with the repertoire data. On average, about 240,000 unique TCR beta nucleotide sequences were sequenced per donor among a few hundred genotyped donors of the cohort, with approximately 18% of those sequences being non-productive. An earlier analysis of approximately 640 of the donors applied high-throughput TCR beta sequencing to assess whether each TCR beta V gene segment acted as functional or pseudogenic. In addition to the first cohort of approximately 650 subjects, a separate validation cohort of about 120 different subjects was used. Every repertoire in the discovery cohort had been generated on one and the same sequencing platform. In a later analysis, previously published TCR beta repertoires from 500 to 750 donors were re-analyzed and high-resolution HLA genotyping was added so that TCR occurrence patterns could be studied. Rather than using new phenotypic data, the later analysis identified candidate immune exposures from TCR beta sequences and from how often those sequences occurred across donors. Five DR-DQ haplotypes were treated as single units for association and clustering because of strong linkage in the cohort. High-throughput TCR immunosequencing, statistical association of individual TCRs with disease status, and machine learning were combined to predict cytomegalovirus infection status.

Broad study findings and their caveats: An earlier analysis of several hundred of the donors showed that most TCR beta V segments appeared in productive rearrangements either about 87% or about 30% of the time, which broadly matched IMGT annotations. A later genetic analysis associated a missense DCLRE1C variant with V-gene and J-gene trimming of TCR beta chains, and an independent cohort replicated the association. The classifier was reported to diagnose cytomegalovirus status with high specificity and sensitivity in both the original cohort and the validation cohort. In a later analysis, most CMV-associated TCR beta chains were found to appear HLA-restricted, with HLA associations seemingly driven largely by CMV exposure. Specific HLA alleles were associated with roughly 17,000 TCR beta sequences at a false discovery rate of 0.05 in a later analysis. The study gave a list of 150 to 200 TCR beta chains associated with cytomegalovirus. According to the authors, the approach could potentially be generalized to other disease states and immunological phenotypes. In a later analysis, the rate of TCR association differed among HLA loci, with DRB1 alleles having the most associated TCRs and HLA-C alleles having the fewest. A further reported finding was that TCR beta sequences accurately predicted the HLA-A and HLA-B alleles for most subjects in the first cohort. Correlated functional status among segregating V segments might reflect linkage disequilibrium, but an unknown experimental factor could not be ruled out. In a later analysis, HLA-associated TCR beta chains showed more clonal expansion and lower generation probabilities than non-associated chains that were equally common. Roughly uniform sequencing depth across donors was assumed in presence/absence analyses, although this assumption may not hold. Compared with the roughly 720-donor mean, donors in an Asian-associated ancestry cluster had fewer N-insertions in productive TCRs, according to a later genetic analysis. This cohort had only TCR beta chains sequenced, and the lack of alpha or paired-chain data limited which features could be detected. A few of the identified cytomegalovirus-associated TCR beta chains were confirmed in vitro to be specific for cytomegalovirus antigens. Strong co-occurrence of HLA alleles, especially DR and DQ, made assigning TCR associations to individual alleles difficult. The only immune exposure information available for the cohort was CMV serostatus. In a later analysis, several top co-occurrence clusters were reported to appear linked to parvovirus B19, influenza, CMV and Epstein-Barr virus. Because HLA typing was missing for some donors at each locus, association tests included only the typed subset. Because counts were too low, around 18 rarely observed V segments, including chromosome 9 orphons, were left out of the earlier analysis of 500 to 750 of the donors. The 87-base-pair reads could not distinguish some IMGT-functional V segments, including TRBV6-2 and TRBV6-3, so those segments were excluded. A group of highly shared sequence variants was considered likely to be a technical artifact of the sequencing pipeline. Across donors, most TCR sequences were observed very rarely, whereas some public TCRs were present in many individuals.

Sequences ENHRY (CDR1) and SYGVKD (CDR2) are obtained from the germline V gene. CDR3 length: 14 amino acids, cysteine to phenylalanine. Only the CDR3 DNA is retained, 42 bases long and in frame from the first base. From V the trimming removes 4 bases and from J it removes 8 bases, while the gene matches leave 2 bases of the junction unaccounted for. The cohort consisted of more than 650 healthy bone marrow donors. Cohort members were all nominally healthy when sampled, although unrecorded immune exposures were likely present. The donor tested CMV seronegative and was one of the 352 seronegative cohort members. A peripheral blood sample was collected from each donor, and TCR beta sequencing was performed on peripheral blood mononuclear cells. Genomic DNA was extracted from the blood cell samples with the Qiagen DNeasy Blood Extraction Kit.

The sequenced sample consisted of PBMCs. In this chain, TRBV10-3 is recombined with TRBJ2-1; TRBD2 fits 13 bases in the junction. This clonotype was obtained from a man aged 25-45 years in good health and CMV-seronegative. The CDR3 is CAISGTSGGHEQFF. The DNA reads as follows: TGTGCCATCAGTGGGACTAGCGGGGGACATGAGCAGTTCTTC.